Listed below are T cell receptor beta chains from one sample, sequenced in a study of shared clonotypes between healthy human individuals. Data came from immunoSEQ multiplex PCR; TCRdb stores just in-frame clones and leaves some out. The table has about 1 million clones, approximately 72% seen once. The source material was memory CD4+ T cells sorted from blood. Receptor source: a man aged 18 to 29 in good health. Each CDR3 is given with its conserved first and last residue. D genes are given only for firm matches. Expanded clones are given a class, and other clones once, few, many or no size at all.

j_call: TRBJ1-3
d_call: -
v_call: TRBV11-1
clone_size: -
cdr3_nt: TGTGCCAACCCAGGAGGGGCTAGAAACACCATATATTTT
cdr3_aa: CANPGGARNTIYF

j_call: TRBJ1-5
d_call: TRBD1
v_call: TRBV6-4
clone_size: -
cdr3_nt: TGTGCCAGCAGCACAGGGGAAGGTCAGCCCCAGCATTTT
cdr3_aa: CASSTGEGQPQHF

j_call: TRBJ2-7
d_call: TRBD1
v_call: TRBV2
clone_size: -
cdr3_nt: TGTGCCAGTCGGGACAGCTGGATCGGCTACGAGCAGTACTTC
cdr3_aa: CASRDSWIGYEQYF

j_call: TRBJ1-1
d_call: TRBD1
v_call: TRBV6-5
clone_size: -
cdr3_nt: TGTGCCAGCAGCCCCCGGGACAGGGCGCTTGAAGCTTTCTTT
cdr3_aa: CASSPRDRALEAFF

j_call: TRBJ2-7
d_call: TRBD2
v_call: TRBV30
clone_size: -
cdr3_nt: TGTGCCTGGAGTGGAACGTGGGGAGGGGAGCAGTACTTC
cdr3_aa: CAWSGTWGGEQYF

j_call: TRBJ2-2
d_call: TRBD1
v_call: TRBV5-6
clone_size: -
cdr3_nt: TGTGCCAGCAGCTTGGGAGGGGGCGTGTACACCGGGGAGCTGTTTTTT
cdr3_aa: CASSLGGGVYTGELFF

j_call: TRBJ1-1
d_call: -
v_call: TRBV29-1
clone_size: -
cdr3_nt: TGCAGCATAAAAGCCCTGGGGAACACTGAAGCTTTCTTT
cdr3_aa: CSIKALGNTEAFF

j_call: TRBJ2-5
d_call: TRBD2
v_call: TRBV18
clone_size: -
cdr3_nt: TGTGCCAGCTCCCGACTAGCGTCGGGCCAAGAGACCCAGTACTTC
cdr3_aa: CASSRLASGQETQYF

j_call: TRBJ2-7
d_call: -
v_call: TRBV27
clone_size: few
cdr3_nt: TGTGCCAGCAGAAAGGAGACAGGGACTTCGTACGAGCAGTACTTC
cdr3_aa: CASRKETGTSYEQYF

j_call: TRBJ2-7
d_call: TRBD2
v_call: TRBV18
clone_size: -
cdr3_nt: TGTGCCAGCTCCTCCGGGACTAGCGACTCCTACGAGCAGTACTTC
cdr3_aa: CASSSGTSDSYEQYF

j_call: TRBJ1-5
d_call: -
v_call: TRBV6-6
clone_size: -
cdr3_nt: TGTGCCAGCAGGCAAGGGATTAATCAGCCCCAGCATTTT
cdr3_aa: CASRQGINQPQHF

j_call: TRBJ2-6
d_call: -
v_call: TRBV18
clone_size: -
cdr3_nt: TGTGCCAGCTCACCGTTCGGTCCCACGGGCACCGGGGCCAACGTCCTGACTTTC
cdr3_aa: CASSPFGPTGTGANVLTF

j_call: TRBJ1-6
d_call: TRBD1
v_call: TRBV7-9
clone_size: few
cdr3_nt: TGTGCCAGCAGCCAAGGACAGGTCGTGAGTTCACCCCTCCACTTT
cdr3_aa: CASSQGQVVSSPLHF

j_call: TRBJ1-1
d_call: TRBD1
v_call: TRBV6-6
clone_size: -
cdr3_nt: TGTGCCAGCAGCCTGGGACAGATTAACACTGAAGCTTTCTTT
cdr3_aa: CASSLGQINTEAFF

j_call: TRBJ2-7
d_call: TRBD2
v_call: TRBV4-1
clone_size: -
cdr3_nt: TGCGCCAGCAGCCCCTCCACCGGGACTAGAAGGGAGCAGTACTTC
cdr3_aa: CASSPSTGTRREQYF

j_call: TRBJ1-1
d_call: -
v_call: TRBV2
clone_size: -
cdr3_nt: TGTGCCAGCAGTGGACGGTTGTTCACTGAAGCTTTCTTT
cdr3_aa: CASSGRLFTEAFF

j_call: TRBJ2-1
d_call: TRBD2
v_call: TRBV5-1
clone_size: few
cdr3_nt: TGCGCCAGCAGCGGAAGACTAGCGGGAGGTGAGCAGTTCTTC
cdr3_aa: CASSGRLAGGEQFF

j_call: TRBJ1-2
d_call: TRBD1
v_call: TRBV27
clone_size: -
cdr3_nt: TGTGCCAGCAGTGACAGGGCAAAGGCTTCTAACTATGGCTACACCTTC
cdr3_aa: CASSDRAKASNYGYTF

j_call: TRBJ2-7
d_call: TRBD2
v_call: TRBV5-4
clone_size: once
cdr3_nt: TGTGCCAGCAGCTTGGCGGGGCGGGTAGCGGGGGTCTCCTACGAGCAGTACTTC
cdr3_aa: CASSLAGRVAGVSYEQYF

j_call: TRBJ1-5
d_call: -
v_call: TRBV30
clone_size: -
cdr3_nt: TGTGCCTGGGCCGGGACCGACAATCAGCCCCAGCATTTT
cdr3_aa: CAWAGTDNQPQHF

j_call: TRBJ2-4
d_call: -
v_call: TRBV30
clone_size: -
cdr3_nt: TGTGCCTGGAGTGTGGACGGGGATAAAAACATTCAGTACTTC
cdr3_aa: CAWSVDGDKNIQYF

j_call: TRBJ1-2
d_call: TRBD1
v_call: TRBV7-2
clone_size: -
cdr3_nt: TGTGCCAGCAGAATACCGGGGGACAGGAACTATGGCTACACCTTC
cdr3_aa: CASRIPGDRNYGYTF

j_call: TRBJ2-1
d_call: TRBD2
v_call: TRBV27
clone_size: -
cdr3_nt: TGTGCCAGCAGTTTTAGCGGGGGTAACAATGAGCAGTTCTTC
cdr3_aa: CASSFSGGNNEQFF

j_call: TRBJ1-3
d_call: TRBD1
v_call: TRBV5-1
clone_size: -
cdr3_nt: TGCGCCAGCAGCGTAACCGGGACAGGGCGGGACACCATATATTTT
cdr3_aa: CASSVTGTGRDTIYF

j_call: TRBJ1-3
d_call: -
v_call: TRBV12-5
clone_size: -
cdr3_nt: TGTGCTAGTGGGGGGGCTCGGGATAGCTCTGGAAACACCATATATTTT
cdr3_aa: CASGGARDSSGNTIYF

j_call: TRBJ1-6
d_call: TRBD1
v_call: TRBV19
clone_size: -
cdr3_nt: TGTGCCAGTAGTGAAAGGGACAGGGGTACGGAAAATTCACCCCTCCACTTT
cdr3_aa: CASSERDRGTENSPLHF

j_call: TRBJ2-5
d_call: -
v_call: TRBV6-1
clone_size: once
cdr3_nt: TGTGCCAGCAGTGGGACCCGGAGCCAAGAGACCCAGTACTTC
cdr3_aa: CASSGTRSQETQYF

j_call: TRBJ2-7
d_call: TRBD1
v_call: TRBV6-1
clone_size: -
cdr3_nt: TGTGCCAGCAGTGATAGGGGGCCGCCGTCCTACGAGCAGTACTTC
cdr3_aa: CASSDRGPPSYEQYF

j_call: TRBJ2-7
d_call: TRBD2
v_call: TRBV19
clone_size: -
cdr3_nt: TGTGCCAGTAGTCCAGGGACTAGGACCGCCCGCTACGAGCAGTACTTC
cdr3_aa: CASSPGTRTARYEQYF

j_call: TRBJ2-3
d_call: TRBD2
v_call: TRBV5-4
clone_size: -
cdr3_nt: TGTGCCAGCAGCCCGGGAGGACTAGCGGGAGGGTCCGATACGCAGTATTTT
cdr3_aa: CASSPGGLAGGSDTQYF

j_call: TRBJ2-1
d_call: TRBD1
v_call: TRBV6-5
clone_size: once
cdr3_nt: TGTGCCAGCACCTCAGGGGGCTTAGGCTACAATGAGCAGTTCTTC
cdr3_aa: CASTSGGLGYNEQFF

j_call: TRBJ2-1
d_call: -
v_call: TRBV14
clone_size: -
cdr3_nt: TGTGCCAGCAGCCCCCTGGGGGTCTGGCGAGGGAATGAGCAGTTCTTC
cdr3_aa: CASSPLGVWRGNEQFF

j_call: TRBJ2-7
d_call: -
v_call: TRBV6-6
clone_size: -
cdr3_nt: TGTGCCAGCAGTTCACGGGCGAGTTACGAGCAGTACTTC
cdr3_aa: CASSSRASYEQYF

j_call: TRBJ2-7
d_call: -
v_call: TRBV5-1
clone_size: -
cdr3_nt: TGCGCCAGCAGCTTGGAAAGGAGCTCCTACGAGCAGTACTTC
cdr3_aa: CASSLERSSYEQYF

j_call: TRBJ1-4
d_call: -
v_call: TRBV4-3
clone_size: -
cdr3_nt: TGCGCCAGCAGCCGGCAGGAGAATGAAAAACTGTTTTTT
cdr3_aa: CASSRQENEKLFF

j_call: TRBJ1-1
d_call: -
v_call: TRBV9
clone_size: -
cdr3_nt: TGTGCCAGCAGCGCCCTCGGGGGACCCGTGAGCACTGAAGCTTTCTTT
cdr3_aa: CASSALGGPVSTEAFF

j_call: TRBJ2-1
d_call: -
v_call: TRBV11-2
clone_size: once
cdr3_nt: TGTGCCAGCGGAAACGGAGGGACGGGCAATGAGCAGTTCTTC
cdr3_aa: CASGNGGTGNEQFF

j_call: TRBJ1-2
d_call: TRBD1
v_call: TRBV10-3
clone_size: -
cdr3_nt: TGTGCCATCAGTGGACAGGGGGGCGGTAACTATGGCTACACCTTC
cdr3_aa: CAISGQGGGNYGYTF

j_call: TRBJ2-7
d_call: -
v_call: TRBV5-5
clone_size: -
cdr3_nt: TGTGCCAGCAGCTTGATCCCGGGGAGTTCCTACGAGCAGTACTTC
cdr3_aa: CASSLIPGSSYEQYF

j_call: TRBJ2-4
d_call: -
v_call: TRBV19
clone_size: -
cdr3_nt: TGTGCCAGTAGTTGGCAGGGTATTGACATTCAGTACTTC
cdr3_aa: CASSWQGIDIQYF

j_call: TRBJ2-7
d_call: -
v_call: TRBV27
clone_size: -
cdr3_nt: TGTGCCAGCAGTTATCGAGGGACGGTGAGCTCCTACGAGCAGTACTTC
cdr3_aa: CASSYRGTVSSYEQYF

j_call: TRBJ1-6
d_call: -
v_call: TRBV6-4
clone_size: -
cdr3_nt: TGTGCCAGCAGTGACTTCCCTGGTTCACCCCTCCACTTT
cdr3_aa: CASSDFPGSPLHF

j_call: TRBJ2-7
d_call: -
v_call: TRBV29-1
clone_size: -
cdr3_nt: TGCAGCGTTGAGACAGACAGCTACGAGCAGTACTTC
cdr3_aa: CSVETDSYEQYF